The rows below give T cell receptor beta chains drawn from one sample of a study of metastatic and nonmetastatic thyroid tumors. TCRdb re-called clones via MiXCR from the PCR reads. Here the sample spans around 20,000 clones, less than 20% being singletons. The sample was blood. The receptors derive from a female donor with papillary thyroid cancer or a benign thyroid nodule (not recorded which). Some clones in this sample may be carry-over from other donors' samples. The CDR3 runs from the conserved cysteine through the conserved F or W. Fields, in order: clone size, V gene, D gene, J gene, CDR3 DNA, CDR3 protein. The D gene is left open where the match is weak. For some rows the clone size is stated as once, few or many, or as a class when expanded; others skip it.

abundance: -
v_gene: TRBV20-1
d_gene: -
j_gene: TRBJ1-4
CDR3nt: TGCAGTGCTAGGGACTATACCCTGGATGAAAAACTGTTTTTT
CDR3aa: CSARDYTLDEKLFF

abundance: many
v_gene: TRBV6-2/TRBV6-3
d_gene: -
j_gene: TRBJ2-5
CDR3nt: TGTGCCAGCAGTTACGCGACAGGTAAGGAAGAGACCCAGTACTTC
CDR3aa: CASSYATGKEETQYF

abundance: few
v_gene: TRBV6-2/TRBV6-3
d_gene: -
j_gene: TRBJ2-2
CDR3nt: TGTGCCAGCAGGGGCCTGGGGATGTTAACCGGGGAGCGGTTTTTT
CDR3aa: CASRGLGMLTGERFF

abundance: many
v_gene: TRBV7-3
d_gene: TRBD2
j_gene: TRBJ2-1
CDR3nt: TGTGCCAGCAGTGGGAGCGGGGGGGCAGGTGAGCAGTTCTTC
CDR3aa: CASSGSGGAGEQFF

abundance: many
v_gene: TRBV7-3
d_gene: TRBD1
j_gene: TRBJ2-5
CDR3nt: TGTGCCAGCAGCCCCGCCCCGGGACAGGGTGTCCAAGAGACCCAGTACTTC
CDR3aa: CASSPAPGQGVQETQYF

abundance: medium-sized
v_gene: TRBV30
d_gene: TRBD1
j_gene: TRBJ1-6
CDR3nt: TGTGCCTCCCGCCGACAGGGGGAAGTTTCACCCCTCCACTTT
CDR3aa: CASRRQGEVSPLHF

abundance: -
v_gene: TRBV30
d_gene: -
j_gene: TRBJ1-3
CDR3nt: TGTGCCTGGAGTGAAGTGGGAGTCTCTGGAAACACCATATATTTT
CDR3aa: CAWSEVGVSGNTIYF

abundance: many
v_gene: TRBV12-3/TRBV12-4
d_gene: TRBD2
j_gene: TRBJ2-3
CDR3nt: TGTGCCAGCAGTTTAACTAGCGGCACAGATACGCAGTATTTT
CDR3aa: CASSLTSGTDTQYF

abundance: once
v_gene: TRBV3-1
d_gene: TRBD1
j_gene: TRBJ2-1
CDR3nt: TGTGCCAGCAGCCAAGTTACGGACAGGGGCCACAATGAGCAGTTCTTC
CDR3aa: CASSQVTDRGHNEQFF

abundance: many
v_gene: TRBV10-3
d_gene: TRBD1
j_gene: TRBJ1-4
CDR3nt: TGTGCCATCAAGGGACAGGGGACCCCTGGAGAGCTGTTTTTT
CDR3aa: CAIKGQGTPGELFF

abundance: -
v_gene: TRBV7-6
d_gene: -
j_gene: TRBJ1-2
CDR3nt: TGTGCCAGCAGCCTAACAGGGTCGGGCTGCGCCTATGGCTACGCCTTC
CDR3aa: CASSLTGSGCAYGYAF

abundance: many
v_gene: TRBV12-3/TRBV12-4
d_gene: TRBD1
j_gene: TRBJ1-1
CDR3nt: TGTGCCAGCAGTTCCGGGACAGGAACTGAAGCTTTCTTT
CDR3aa: CASSSGTGTEAFF

abundance: many
v_gene: TRBV3-1
d_gene: -
j_gene: TRBJ1-1
CDR3nt: TGTGCCAGCAGCCAAGAGGGGGGCAGAACTGAAGCTTTCTTT
CDR3aa: CASSQEGGRTEAFF

abundance: medium-sized
v_gene: TRBV2
d_gene: -
j_gene: TRBJ2-7
CDR3nt: TGTGCCAGCGCTGAGGGGGGCGAGCAGTACTTC
CDR3aa: CASAEGGEQYF

abundance: many
v_gene: TRBV7-9
d_gene: TRBD2
j_gene: TRBJ2-2
CDR3nt: TGTGCCAGCAGCACCGGGGGGTATAACACCGGGGAGCTGTTTTTT
CDR3aa: CASSTGGYNTGELFF

abundance: many
v_gene: TRBV6-5
d_gene: -
j_gene: TRBJ2-3
CDR3nt: TGTGCCAGCAGTTACTCTTTGACCGGGCGAGATACGCAGTATTTT
CDR3aa: CASSYSLTGRDTQYF

abundance: many
v_gene: TRBV19
d_gene: -
j_gene: TRBJ1-1
CDR3nt: TGTGCCAGTAGTAACCGGGGGAGGAACACTGAAGCTTTCTTT
CDR3aa: CASSNRGRNTEAFF

abundance: medium-sized
v_gene: TRBV6-2/TRBV6-3
d_gene: -
j_gene: TRBJ2-6
CDR3nt: TGTGCCAGCAGTTACAGCTCTGGGGCCAACGTCCTGACTTTC
CDR3aa: CASSYSSGANVLTF

abundance: many
v_gene: TRBV24-1
d_gene: -
j_gene: TRBJ2-1
CDR3nt: TGTGCCACCAGTGTCCAGGGAGAGGAGCAGTTCTTC
CDR3aa: CATSVQGEEQFF

abundance: -
v_gene: TRBV18
d_gene: -
j_gene: TRBJ2-7
CDR3nt: TGTGCCAGCTCCCTCGACCGAGCTATCACCTACGAGCAGTACTTC
CDR3aa: CASSLDRAITYEQYF

abundance: many
v_gene: TRBV5-1
d_gene: -
j_gene: TRBJ1-6
CDR3nt: TGCGCCAGCAGCTTGGCCCTGACAAAATATAATTCACCCCTCCACTTT
CDR3aa: CASSLALTKYNSPLHF

abundance: few
v_gene: TRBV28
d_gene: TRBD2
j_gene: TRBJ2-7
CDR3nt: TGTGCCAGCAGCTTAGGACCTCCGCCGGGACTAGCGGGGACATACGAGCAGTACTTC
CDR3aa: CASSLGPPPGLAGTYEQYF

abundance: -
v_gene: TRBV6-2/TRBV6-3
d_gene: -
j_gene: TRBJ2-3
CDR3nt: TGTGCCAGCAGATACCTTAGATTTGCAGATACGCAGTATTTT
CDR3aa: CASRYLRFADTQYF

abundance: many
v_gene: TRBV18
d_gene: -
j_gene: TRBJ1-1
CDR3nt: TGTGCCAGCTCACCACCACGGAGGGGCTATGAGGCGGAAGCTTTCTTT
CDR3aa: CASSPPRRGYEAEAFF

abundance: -
v_gene: TRBV30
d_gene: -
j_gene: TRBJ1-1
CDR3nt: TGTGCCTGGAGTAAAGGGCAGAACACTGAAGCTTTCTTT
CDR3aa: CAWSKGQNTEAFF

abundance: -
v_gene: TRBV6-1
d_gene: -
j_gene: TRBJ2-1
CDR3nt: TGTGCCAGCAGGCCAGGTGGGGGGCCACTCGATGAGCAGTTCTTC
CDR3aa: CASRPGGGPLDEQFF

abundance: many
v_gene: TRBV6-1
d_gene: -
j_gene: TRBJ2-3
CDR3nt: TGTGCCAGCAGTGGGTCAGGCGGATATAGCACAGATACGCAGTATTTT
CDR3aa: CASSGSGGYSTDTQYF

abundance: many
v_gene: TRBV2
d_gene: TRBD2
j_gene: TRBJ2-5
CDR3nt: TGTGCCAGCACCCTAATTAGCGGGAGGGCGGGAGAGACCCAGTACTTC
CDR3aa: CASTLISGRAGETQYF

abundance: many
v_gene: TRBV2
d_gene: TRBD2
j_gene: TRBJ2-1
CDR3nt: TGTGCCAGCGAGACTAGCGGGAGGGCCCGCGGCAATGAGCAGTTCTTC
CDR3aa: CASETSGRARGNEQFF

abundance: few
v_gene: TRBV12-3/TRBV12-4
d_gene: -
j_gene: TRBJ2-7
CDR3nt: TGTGCCAGCAGTTTGAATTACGGCTCCTACGAGCAGTACTTC
CDR3aa: CASSLNYGSYEQYF

abundance: -
v_gene: TRBV28
d_gene: TRBD1
j_gene: TRBJ1-4
CDR3nt: TGTGCCAGCAGTTTACGGCTCGGACAGGGAGTCGAAAAACTGTTTTTT
CDR3aa: CASSLRLGQGVEKLFF

abundance: -
v_gene: TRBV7-3
d_gene: -
j_gene: TRBJ2-1
CDR3nt: TGTGCCAACAGTCAGTTGAACAATGAGCAGTTCTTC
CDR3aa: CANSQLNNEQFF

abundance: many
v_gene: TRBV5-4
d_gene: -
j_gene: TRBJ2-1
CDR3nt: TGTGCCAGCAGCTTGGACTCGAGCTCCTACAATGAGCAGTTCTTC
CDR3aa: CASSLDSSSYNEQFF

abundance: many
v_gene: TRBV5-1
d_gene: -
j_gene: TRBJ2-4
CDR3nt: TGCGCCAGCAGACTAGATGCCGGGTCCGGGGACATTCAGTACTTC
CDR3aa: CASRLDAGSGDIQYF

abundance: many
v_gene: TRBV6-4
d_gene: TRBD1
j_gene: TRBJ2-5
CDR3nt: TGTGCCAGCAGTTCCGGGACAGGGGGCCAAGAGACCCAGTACTTC
CDR3aa: CASSSGTGGQETQYF

abundance: medium-sized
v_gene: TRBV6-1
d_gene: -
j_gene: TRBJ1-3
CDR3nt: TGTGCCAGCAGGGCGAGAAACTCTGGAAACACCATATATTTT
CDR3aa: CASRARNSGNTIYF

abundance: many
v_gene: TRBV27
d_gene: -
j_gene: TRBJ2-5
CDR3nt: TGTGCCAGCAGTTTAGGGGGGGGGGCGGACCAAGAGACCCAGTACTTC
CDR3aa: CASSLGGGADQETQYF

abundance: many
v_gene: TRBV19
d_gene: TRBD2
j_gene: TRBJ2-1
CDR3nt: TGTGCCACCCAGGGACTAGCGGGAGACAATGAGCAGTTCTTC
CDR3aa: CATQGLAGDNEQFF

abundance: -
v_gene: TRBV4-2
d_gene: -
j_gene: TRBJ2-1
CDR3nt: TGTGCCAGCAGCCCTACACCCCAAACTGAGGGTTACAATGAGCAGTTCTTC
CDR3aa: CASSPTPQTEGYNEQFF

abundance: many
v_gene: TRBV30
d_gene: -
j_gene: TRBJ1-2
CDR3nt: TGTGCCTGGAGTGTATTTCCCTGGGAGAATGGCTACACCTTC
CDR3aa: CAWSVFPWENGYTF

abundance: few
v_gene: TRBV7-2
d_gene: -
j_gene: TRBJ2-7
CDR3nt: TGTGCCAGCAGCTTAGCTGGACCGGAGCAGTACTTC
CDR3aa: CASSLAGPEQYF

abundance: many
v_gene: TRBV10-3
d_gene: -
j_gene: TRBJ1-5
CDR3nt: TGTGCCATCAGTGGGGCAGAGAATCAGCCCCAGCATTTT
CDR3aa: CAISGAENQPQHF

abundance: medium-sized
v_gene: TRBV5-1
d_gene: -
j_gene: TRBJ2-5
CDR3nt: TGCGCCAGCAGCTTGGAGGATTGGGAGACCCAGTACTTC
CDR3aa: CASSLEDWETQYF

abundance: many
v_gene: TRBV4-2
d_gene: TRBD2
j_gene: TRBJ2-1
CDR3nt: TGTGCCAGCAGCCCGAAAGGGGAGACTAGCGGGAGGAATGAGCAGTTCTTC
CDR3aa: CASSPKGETSGRNEQFF

abundance: -
v_gene: TRBV2
d_gene: -
j_gene: TRBJ1-2
CDR3nt: TGTGCCAGCAGTGAAAAGGCATATGGCTACACCTTC
CDR3aa: CASSEKAYGYTF

abundance: many
v_gene: TRBV6-2/TRBV6-3
d_gene: TRBD2
j_gene: TRBJ2-1
CDR3nt: TGTGCCAGCAGTTACTCGGGACTAGCATCCTCCTACAATGAGCAGTTCTTC
CDR3aa: CASSYSGLASSYNEQFF

abundance: many
v_gene: TRBV6-2/TRBV6-3
d_gene: -
j_gene: TRBJ2-7
CDR3nt: TGTGCCAGCGAAGGGGACACCGACGAGCAGTACTTC
CDR3aa: CASEGDTDEQYF

abundance: -
v_gene: TRBV11-2
d_gene: TRBD2
j_gene: TRBJ2-7
CDR3nt: TGTGCCAGCAGTCTTTACGGGGGGGAGTCCTACGAGCAGTACTTC
CDR3aa: CASSLYGGESYEQYF

abundance: many
v_gene: TRBV7-8
d_gene: TRBD1
j_gene: TRBJ1-2
CDR3nt: TGTGCCAGCAGCTTAAGGTCCTCGAACAGGGGATCCGGTGGCTACACCTTC
CDR3aa: CASSLRSSNRGSGGYTF

abundance: medium-sized
v_gene: TRBV6-1
d_gene: TRBD1
j_gene: TRBJ1-3
CDR3nt: TGTGCCAGCAGTGAACAGGGGGCACGCACCATATATTTT
CDR3aa: CASSEQGARTIYF

abundance: -
v_gene: TRBV15
d_gene: TRBD2
j_gene: TRBJ2-1
CDR3nt: TGTGCCACCAGCTTCGGACTAGCGGGAGTTCTCTACAATGAGCAGTTCTTC
CDR3aa: CATSFGLAGVLYNEQFF

abundance: medium-sized
v_gene: TRBV27
d_gene: TRBD2
j_gene: TRBJ2-7
CDR3nt: TGTGCCAGCAGAAGCCCTAGCGGGAGGGTATACGAGCAGTACTTC
CDR3aa: CASRSPSGRVYEQYF

abundance: few
v_gene: TRBV24-1
d_gene: -
j_gene: TRBJ2-1
CDR3nt: TGTGCCACCGGGAGATTATCGGGAAATCACAATGAGCAGCTCTTC
CDR3aa: CATGRLSGNHNEQLF

abundance: many
v_gene: TRBV7-9
d_gene: TRBD2
j_gene: TRBJ2-1
CDR3nt: TGTGCCAGCAGCCGAGAGACTAGCGGGAGGGCCGGGGAGCAGTTCTTC
CDR3aa: CASSRETSGRAGEQFF

abundance: many
v_gene: TRBV4-2
d_gene: -
j_gene: TRBJ1-2
CDR3nt: TGTGCCAGCAGCCAAAATCCAGGCGTCCGGTTCAACTATGGCTACACCTTC
CDR3aa: CASSQNPGVRFNYGYTF

abundance: -
v_gene: TRBV4-3
d_gene: -
j_gene: TRBJ2-7
CDR3nt: TGCGCCAGCAGCCAAGCCCACCTTGCCCGGAACGAGCAGTACTTC
CDR3aa: CASSQAHLARNEQYF